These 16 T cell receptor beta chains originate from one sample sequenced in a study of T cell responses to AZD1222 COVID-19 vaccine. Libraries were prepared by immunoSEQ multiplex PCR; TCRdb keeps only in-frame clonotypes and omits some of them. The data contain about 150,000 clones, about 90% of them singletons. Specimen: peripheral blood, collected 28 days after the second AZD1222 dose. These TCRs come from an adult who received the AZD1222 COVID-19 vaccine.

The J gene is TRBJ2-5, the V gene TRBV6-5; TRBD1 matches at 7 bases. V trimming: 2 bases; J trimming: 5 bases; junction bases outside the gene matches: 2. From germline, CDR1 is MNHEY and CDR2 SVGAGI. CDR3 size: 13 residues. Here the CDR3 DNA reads TGTGCCAGCAGTTACACGGGACAGGAGACCCAGTACTTC. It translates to CASSYTGQETQYF.

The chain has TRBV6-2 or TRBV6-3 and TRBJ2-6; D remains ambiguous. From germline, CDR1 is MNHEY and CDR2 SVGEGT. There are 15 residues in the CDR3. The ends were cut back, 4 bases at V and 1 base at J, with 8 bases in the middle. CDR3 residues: CASSSTPSGANVLTF. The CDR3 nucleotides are TGTGCCAGCAGTTCGACACCTTCTGGGGCCAACGTCCTGACTTTC.

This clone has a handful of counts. CDR3 DNA: TGTGCCAGCAGTTTATTCAGTGGGGGCGGGAATGAAAAACTGTTTTTT. It encodes CASSLFSGGGNEKLFF. The V and J genes are TRBV28 and TRBJ1-4; maybe TRBD1 (6 bases). There are 16 residues in the CDR3. CDR1 and CDR2 from the germline V gene are MDHEN and SYDVKM. Trimming took 1 base from V and 5 from J, leaving 14 bases between them.

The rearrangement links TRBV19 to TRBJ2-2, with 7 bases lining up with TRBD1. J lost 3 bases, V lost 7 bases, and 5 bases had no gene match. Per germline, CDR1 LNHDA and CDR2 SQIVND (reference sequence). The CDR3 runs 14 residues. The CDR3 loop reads CASKETGDTGELFF. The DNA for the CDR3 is TGTGCCAGTAAGGAAACAGGGGACACCGGGGAGCTGTTTTTT.

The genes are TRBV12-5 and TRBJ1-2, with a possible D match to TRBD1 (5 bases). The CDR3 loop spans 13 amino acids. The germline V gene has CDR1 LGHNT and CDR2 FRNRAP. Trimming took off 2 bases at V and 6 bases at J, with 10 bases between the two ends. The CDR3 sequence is CASGLRQGDGYTF. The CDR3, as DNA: TGTGCTAGTGGTTTGAGGCAAGGGGATGGCTACACCTTC.

For the CDR3, the DNA is TGCGCCAGCAGTGGAGGCCGGGGCCCCCGCTCCTACAATGAGCAGTTCTTC. This encodes CASSGGRGPRSYNEQFF. The V call is TRBV10-2, the J call TRBJ2-1; the D call may be TRBD1 or TRBD2 (5 bases each). Looked up from germline, CDR1 is WSHSY and CDR2 is SAAADI. Trimming cost V 4 bases and J 0 bases, with 16 bases left between them. The CDR3 is 17 amino acids.

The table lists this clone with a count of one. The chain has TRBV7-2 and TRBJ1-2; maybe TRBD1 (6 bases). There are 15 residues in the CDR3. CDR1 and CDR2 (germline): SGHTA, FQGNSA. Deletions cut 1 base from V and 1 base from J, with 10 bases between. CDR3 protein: CASSLVRGSNYGYTF. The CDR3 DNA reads TGTGCCAGCAGCTTAGTTAGGGGGAGTAACTATGGCTACACCTTC.

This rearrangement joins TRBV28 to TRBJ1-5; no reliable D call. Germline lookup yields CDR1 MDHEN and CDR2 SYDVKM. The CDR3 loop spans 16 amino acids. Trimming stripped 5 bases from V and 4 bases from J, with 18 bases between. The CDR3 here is CASSPPRTLGNQPQHF. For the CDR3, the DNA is TGTGCCAGCAGTCCACCACGCACTTTAGGGAATCAGCCCCAGCATTTT.

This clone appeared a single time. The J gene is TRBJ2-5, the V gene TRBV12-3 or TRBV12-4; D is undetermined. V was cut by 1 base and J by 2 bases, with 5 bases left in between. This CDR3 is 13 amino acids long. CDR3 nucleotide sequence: TGTGCCAGCAGTTTAGAGACTCAAGAGACCCAGTACTTC. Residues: CASSLETQETQYF.

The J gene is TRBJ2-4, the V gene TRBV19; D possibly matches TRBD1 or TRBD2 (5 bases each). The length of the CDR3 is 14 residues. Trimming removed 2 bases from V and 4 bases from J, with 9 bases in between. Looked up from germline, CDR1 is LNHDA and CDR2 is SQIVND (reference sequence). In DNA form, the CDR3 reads TGTGCCAGTAGTATAACCTGGGGGAAAAACATTCAGTACTTC. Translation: CASSITWGKNIQYF.

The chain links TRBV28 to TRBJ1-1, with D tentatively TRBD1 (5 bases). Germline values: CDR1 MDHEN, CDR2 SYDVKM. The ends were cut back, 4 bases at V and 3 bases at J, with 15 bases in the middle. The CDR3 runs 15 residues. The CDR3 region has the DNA TGTGCCAGCAGTTCTTCTTCGGACACTTACACTGAAGCTTTCTTT. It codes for CASSSSSDTYTEAFF.

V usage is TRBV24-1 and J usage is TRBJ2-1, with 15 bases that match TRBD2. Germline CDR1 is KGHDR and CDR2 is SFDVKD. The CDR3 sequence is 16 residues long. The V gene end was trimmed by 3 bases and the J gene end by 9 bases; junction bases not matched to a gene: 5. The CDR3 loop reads CATSDRGLAGGFEQFF. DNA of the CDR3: TGTGCCACCAGTGATCGCGGACTAGCGGGAGGGTTTGAGCAGTTCTTC.

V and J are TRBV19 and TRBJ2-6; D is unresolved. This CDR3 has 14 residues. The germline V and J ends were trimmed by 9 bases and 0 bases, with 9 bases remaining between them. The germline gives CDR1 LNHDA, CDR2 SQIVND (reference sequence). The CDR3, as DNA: TGTGCCAGCCGACCAAGCTCTGGGGCCAACGTCCTGACTTTC. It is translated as CASRPSSGANVLTF.

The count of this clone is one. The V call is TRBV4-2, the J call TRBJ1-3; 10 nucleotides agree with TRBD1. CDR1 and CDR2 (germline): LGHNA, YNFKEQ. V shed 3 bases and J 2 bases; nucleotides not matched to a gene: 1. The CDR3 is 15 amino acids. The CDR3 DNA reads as TGTGCCAGCAGCCAGGGACAGGGGACTGGAAACACCATATATTTT. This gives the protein CASSQGQGTGNTIYF.

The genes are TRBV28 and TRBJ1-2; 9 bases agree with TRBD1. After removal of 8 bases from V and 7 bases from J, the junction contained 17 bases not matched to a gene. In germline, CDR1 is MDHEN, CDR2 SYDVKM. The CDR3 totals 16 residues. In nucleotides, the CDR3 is TGTGCCAGCTCCACCCCTACCCGGGACAGGGCCTCTGGCTACACCTTC. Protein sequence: CASSTPTRDRASGYTF.

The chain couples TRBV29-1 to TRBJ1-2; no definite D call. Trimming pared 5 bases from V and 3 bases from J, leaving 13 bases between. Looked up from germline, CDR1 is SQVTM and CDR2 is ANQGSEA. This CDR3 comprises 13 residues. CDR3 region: CSVPRSGDYGYTF. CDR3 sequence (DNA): TGCAGCGTTCCTCGATCAGGTGACTATGGCTACACCTTC. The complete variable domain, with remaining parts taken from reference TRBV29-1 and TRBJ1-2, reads SAVISQKPSRDICQRGTSLTIQCQVDSQVTMMFWYRQQPGQSLTLIATANQGSEATYESGFVIDKFPISRPNLTFSTLTVSNMSPEDSSIYLCSVPRSGDYGYTFGSGTRLTVV.